The 17 T cell receptor beta chains presented below share a single source sample, sequenced in a study of spatial heterogeneity in lung cancer (dated by TCRdb to between 2018 and 2020). Broader findings and caveats from the paper: A correlation was observed between the number of expanded intratumoral alpha and beta TCRs and the tumor nonsynonymous mutation count.

For these TCRs, the target antigens are not known. The label giving this sample's time point can be read as: sample taken at primary tumor resection. Libraries were built with 5' RACE. Sequencing relied on a NextSeq 500. TCRdb reworked the public reads: Q25 trimming with fastp, MiXCR clone assembly, productive beta chains retained. CDR3 protein duplicates are merged, each entry listing the most common genes and DNA. The sample includes some 15,000 distinct CDR3 sequences, with 4.7% observed a single time. About 16% of the sample is held by the ten biggest clonotypes. The sample was lung tumor tissue, taken at surgery. The receptors were gathered from a female donor with early-stage non-small cell lung cancer.

This clonotype was recorded a few times. Within a library made for alpha chains, this beta chain is off target, and its count is uninformative. The rearrangement joins TRBV7-2 to TRBJ2-4; 8 bases are shared with TRBD1. This CDR3 is built from 13 residues. CDR1 is SGHTA, CDR2 FQGNSA, per germline. Unmatched junction bases numbered 2, after V lost 3 bases and J lost 7 bases. CDR3 sequence reads: CASSFQGANIQYF. CDR3 sequence (DNA): TGTGCCAGCAGCTTCCAGGGGGCGAACATTCAGTACTTC.

In its sample, this clonotype was seen many times. This beta chain is an unintended read in a library built for alpha chains; its size means little. CDR3 loop: CASSYPRDSGETQYF. The CDR3 DNA reads as TGTGCCAGCAGCTACCCCCGGGACTCGGGGGAGACCCAGTACTTC. This chain links TRBV3-1 with TRBJ2-5, with a tentative D call TRBD2 (6 bases). The ends were cut back, 5 bases at V and 5 bases at J, with 18 bases in the middle. CDR1 LGHDT and CDR2 YNNKEL come from the germline V gene (reference sequence). This CDR3 contains 15 residues.

This clonotype was counted many times. This beta chain is an unintended read in a library built for alpha chains; its size means little. This rearrangement joins TRBV11-2 to TRBJ2-6, with D uncertain. The germline V gene encodes CDR1 SGHAT and CDR2 FQNNGV. V dropped 5 bases and J dropped 8 bases, with 7 bases sitting between them. This CDR3 region has 12 residues. Here the CDR3 reads CASSDGPNVLTF. In nucleotides, the CDR3 is TGTGCCAGCAGCGATGGCCCCAACGTCCTGACTTTC.

The table lists this clonotype with many counts. Because this beta chain is a stray read in a library intended to capture alpha chains, its abundance should not be given much weight. This chain joins TRBV21-1 and TRBJ2-7; TRBD1, as called in the table, went unchecked against the DNA. TRBV21-1 is recorded as a pseudogene. The CDR3 runs 15 residues. CDR3 sequence reads: CASCKGGATPYEQYF. The CDR3 DNA reads as TGTGCCAGTTGCAAAGGGGGCGCGACACCCTACGAGCAGTACTTC.

Concerning this clonotype itself: A library made for alpha chains picked up this beta chain off target, so its size means little. The chain couples TRBV10-3 to TRBJ2-1; D ambiguous. This CDR3 has 12 amino acids. Looked up from germline, CDR1 is ENHRY and CDR2 is SYGVKD. Trimming cost V 7 bases and J 4 bases, with 8 bases left between them. The CDR3 sequence: CAIKSRYNEQFF. CDR3 nucleotides: TGTGCCATCAAGAGCCGGTACAATGAGCAGTTCTTC.

This clonotype was seen many times. This beta chain lies outside the target of a library built for alpha chains; its clone size means little. The V call is TRBV29-1, the J call TRBJ1-1; D gene uncertain. The V end lost 4 bases, the J end lost 1 base, and 19 bases lay between the germline ends. The CDR3 sequence is 16 residues long. Germline loops: CDR1 SQVTM, CDR2 ANQGSEA. CDR3 amino acids: CSVAGLSSPGNTEAFF. Here the CDR3 DNA reads TGCAGCGTTGCTGGGCTCTCCTCCCCGGGGAACACTGAAGCTTTCTTT.

This clonotype has at least ten counts. This beta chain turned up in a library designed for alpha chains; as an off-target read, its abundance says little. The chain has TRBV5-1 and TRBJ1-1; D may be TRBD1 (6 bases). CDR3 size: 16 residues. Trimming stripped 3 bases from V and 2 bases from J, with 17 bases between. CDR1 SGHRS and CDR2 YFSETQ come from the germline V gene. The CDR3 reads CASSWAWDMGNTEAFF. The CDR3 coding sequence is TGCGCCAGCAGCTGGGCATGGGACATGGGTAACACTGAAGCTTTCTTT.

This clonotype was recorded many times. Since the library was made to target alpha chains, this beta chain is a stray read and its abundance is not meaningful. The chain recombines TRBV4-1 with TRBJ2-7; D is possibly TRBD1 (6 bases). CDR1 is MGHRA and CDR2 is YSYEKL in the germline V gene. The CDR3 runs 17 residues. The germline V and J ends were trimmed by 0 bases and 0 bases, with 15 bases remaining between them. The CDR3 DNA reads TGCGCCAGCAGCCAAGATGGTACAGGGCCGCGCTCCTACGAGCAGTACTTC. Translated, it gives CASSQDGTGPRSYEQYF.

This clonotype appeared many times. Because this beta chain is a stray read in a library intended to capture alpha chains, its abundance should not be given much weight. The rearrangement links TRBV28 to TRBJ2-5, with TRBD2 matching over 12 bases. Germline V gene data show CDR1 as MDHEN and CDR2 as SYDVKM. The CDR3 loop spans 17 amino acids. The V segment lost 6 bases and the J segment 4 bases; nucleotides outside the gene matches: 12. CDR3 protein: CASSASGGAGPGETQYF. The DNA for the CDR3 is TGTGCCAGCAGCGCTAGCGGGGGGGCGGGCCCCGGAGAGACCCAGTACTTC.

This clonotype was detected ten times or more. This beta chain is an unintended read in a library built for alpha chains; its size means little. The chain carries TRBV27 and TRBJ2-7; 7 nucleotides align to TRBD1. Trimming removed 6 bases from V and 4 bases from J; junction bases left unmatched: 12. The length of the CDR3 is 15 residues. CDR1 is MNHEY and CDR2 is SMNVEV in the germline V gene (reference sequence). This chain's CDR3 is CASRAQDPGGYEQYF. DNA for the CDR3: TGTGCCAGCAGGGCTCAGGATCCAGGGGGATACGAGCAGTACTTC.

This clonotype was seen ten or more times. In a library made to pick up alpha chains, this beta chain is a stray read with a size that means little. The V and J genes are TRBV20-1 and TRBJ2-6; 11 bases fit TRBD1. V trimming: 3 bases; J trimming: 4 bases; junction bases outside the gene matches: 23. The CDR3 runs 22 residues. The germline CDR1 and CDR2 sequences are DFQATT and SNEGSKA (reference sequence). The CDR3 here is CSARVPNLFRDRGSPGANVLTF. CDR3 nucleotides: TGCAGTGCTAGGGTTCCCAACCTCTTCCGGGACAGGGGGAGTCCAGGGGCCAACGTCCTGACTTTC.

This clonotype was seen many times. This beta chain slipped into a library made for alpha chains as a stray read, so its size is not meaningful. The genes are TRBV10-3 and TRBJ2-5, with D perhaps matching TRBD1 (5 bases). Per the germline V gene, CDR1 is ENHRY and CDR2 is SYGVKD. With 0 bases removed from V and 2 bases from J, the gap between germline ends came to 7 bases. The CDR3 spans 14 residues. The chain's CDR3 is CAISESTDQETQYF. The CDR3 nucleotides read TGTGCCATCAGTGAGTCGACAGATCAAGAGACCCAGTACTTC.

In its sample, this clonotype was seen many times. This beta chain is an unintended read in a library built for alpha chains; its size means little. The rearrangement links TRBV11-2 to TRBJ2-1, with 15 positions matching TRBD2. The length of the CDR3 is 17 residues. Germline CDR1 and CDR2: SGHAT and FQNNGV. V trimming: 5 bases; J trimming: 4 bases; junction bases outside the gene matches: 6. DNA for the CDR3: TGTGCCAGCAGCCCGGGACTAGCGGGGGGCCTATACAATGAGCAGTTCTTC. Translating gives CASSPGLAGGLYNEQFF.

The table lists this clonotype with many counts. This beta chain lies outside the target of a library built for alpha chains; its clone size means little. The chain links TRBV20-1 to TRBJ2-4, with unresolved D. The CDR3 runs to 15 residues. Germline loops: CDR1 DFQATT, CDR2 SNEGSKA (reference sequence). Trimming removed 4 bases from V and 9 bases from J, with 22 bases in between. The CDR3 coding sequence is TGCAGTGCTATCCCCGAGATCCCCTCGTATGTCATTCAGTACTTC. It encodes CSAIPEIPSYVIQYF.

This clonotype was counted at least ten times. The size of this beta chain means little, since it is a stray read in a library made for alpha chains. The chain couples TRBV7-2 to TRBJ1-6, with D uncertain. There are 15 residues in the CDR3. From germline, CDR1 is SGHTA and CDR2 FQGNSA. V lost 1 base and J lost 9, with 13 bases in between. CDR3 in DNA: TGTGCCAGCAGCTTAGACAGTAATGGGGTTTCACCCCTCCACTTT. This sequence encodes CASSLDSNGVSPLHF.

In its sample, this clonotype ranks as medium-sized (0.01 to 0.1%). This beta chain is off target for a library built for alpha chains, so its abundance means little. The gene calls are TRBV5-4 and TRBJ2-2, with D perhaps TRBD1 (5 bases). Per the germline V gene, CDR1 is SGHNT and CDR2 is YYREEE (reference sequence). V was trimmed by 0 bases and J by 10 bases, leaving 10 bases between them. The CDR3 runs to 13 residues. The DNA for the CDR3 is TGTGCCAGCAGCTTGGTAGGCAGGGAGGAGCTGTTTTTT. It is translated as CASSLVGREELFF.

This clonotype was recorded many times. The size of this beta chain means little, since it is a stray read in a library made for alpha chains. This chain links TRBV20-1 with TRBJ1-2; D remains ambiguous. V gave up 0 bases and J gave up 4 bases, with 15 bases separating them. This CDR3 has 15 amino acids. Germline V gene lookup returns CDR1 DFQATT and CDR2 SNEGSKA (reference sequence). CDR3 sequence reads: CSARDRFKAGYGYTF. The CDR3 DNA is TGCAGTGCTAGAGATCGATTTAAGGCTGGCTATGGCTACACCTTC.